The clone carrying this T cell receptor (beta chain) was detected once. No antigen is known for it. The data were obtained in a study of T cells after posttransplantation cyclophosphamide. Busulfan-fludarabine conditioning, marrow transplant, and cyclophosphamide on days +3 and +4 were administered. Points from the study as a whole: Skin or GI-infiltrating T cells shared few TRB sequences with blood. Recipient CMV seropositivity and CMV reactivation strongly tracked TRB clonality.

Germline CDR1 reads MNHEY; CDR2 reads SMNVEV (reference sequence). The CDR3 has 17 amino acids. Trimming cost V 1 base and J 1 base, with 16 bases left between them. The repertoire was sequenced with immunoSEQ multiplex PCR; TCRdb's copy has only in-frame clones and lacks some. Here the sample spans roughly 11,000 clones, about 93% being singletons. The TCR sequence derives from a female patient aged 30 to 40 who received an allogeneic stem cell transplant from an unrelated donor, was CMV-positive, and had no GVHD. The graft donor may have contributed some T cells. The sequenced sample was PBMCs, obtained after allogeneic stem cell transplant with posttransplant cyclophosphamide. The V gene is TRBV27, the J gene TRBJ1-2; the D is unclear. CDR3 amino acids: CASSLWPPRVGNYGYTF. The CDR3 DNA reads TGTGCCAGCAGTTTATGGCCCCCGCGGGTCGGTAACTATGGCTACACCTTC.